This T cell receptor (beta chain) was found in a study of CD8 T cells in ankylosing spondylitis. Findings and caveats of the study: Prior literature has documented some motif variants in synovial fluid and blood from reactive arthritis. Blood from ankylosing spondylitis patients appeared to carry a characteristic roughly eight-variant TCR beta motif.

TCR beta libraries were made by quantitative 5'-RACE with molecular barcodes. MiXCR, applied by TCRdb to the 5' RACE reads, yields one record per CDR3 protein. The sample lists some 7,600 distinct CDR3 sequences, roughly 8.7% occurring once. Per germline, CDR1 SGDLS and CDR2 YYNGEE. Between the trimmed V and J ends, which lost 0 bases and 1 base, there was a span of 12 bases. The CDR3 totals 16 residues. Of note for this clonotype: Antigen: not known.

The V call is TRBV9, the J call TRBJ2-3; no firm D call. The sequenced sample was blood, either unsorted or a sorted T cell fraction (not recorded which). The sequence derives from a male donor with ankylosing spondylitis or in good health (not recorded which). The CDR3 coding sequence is TGTGCCAGCAGCGTAGAGAGCCAGGACCGCACAGATACGCAGTATTTT. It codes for CASSVESQDRTDTQYF.